This TCR beta chain came from a study of T-cell memory formation after mild COVID-19. Study-wide results and limits: From day 15 to 85, contracting clones were balanced between CD4 and CD8, whereas later expanders leaned toward CD4+. Clones from the second wave (peaking day 37) had unconfirmed SARS-CoV-2 specificity.

On this clonotype: The antigen remains undetermined.

The CDR3 is made up of 15 amino acids. The junction had 11 bases not matched to a gene; V was cut back by 7 bases and J by 5 bases. Per germline, CDR1 MNHNY and CDR2 SVGAGI (reference sequence). One entry per CDR3 protein, called by TCRdb with MiXCR from the 5' RACE reads. This sample has a few hundred thousand distinct CDR3 sequences, with roughly an eighth found just once. The chain joins TRBV6-6 to TRBJ2-3; TRBD1 aligns across 8 bases. The receptor was derived from a man between 18 and 35 years old who had mild COVID-19 (a few samples of this study predate the infection). Cell type and time point are not known. Specimen: PBMCs or a T cell subset sorted from them (not recorded which). CDR3 protein: CASMNWDRMIDTQYF. CDR3 coding DNA: TGTGCCAGCATGAACTGGGACAGGATGATAGATACGCAGTATTTT.